Listed below are T cell receptor beta chains from one sample, sequenced in a study of blood T cell repertoires in COVID-19. Data came from immunoSEQ multiplex PCR; TCRdb stores just in-frame clones and leaves some out. This sample has tens of thousands of clones, with about 80% found just once. The sample comprised peripheral blood. The receptors shown here come from a human donor in a cohort sampled during active COVID-19. Both conserved end residues are part of each CDR3. A D gene is named only where the DNA matches it firmly. The listing skips clone size in some rows; elsewhere it reads once, few, many or a size class.

d_gene	v_gene	j_gene	abundance	CDR3aa	CDR3nt
TRBD1	TRBV7-9	TRBJ1-5	NA	CASSLGQGRNNQPQHF	TGTGCCAGCAGCTTAGGACAGGGAAGAAATAATCAGCCCCAGCATTTT
NA	TRBV2	TRBJ1-1	NA	CASSKRGAGDTEAFF	TGTGCCAGCAGTAAACGGGGTGCAGGGGACACTGAAGCTTTCTTT
NA	TRBV20-1	TRBJ2-7	NA	CSASDERNRARYEQYF	TGCAGTGCTAGTGATGAACGGAACAGGGCTCGGTACGAGCAGTACTTC
TRBD2	TRBV24-1	TRBJ2-1	once	CATSDSGTSGRSEQFF	TGTGCCACCAGTGATTCAGGGACTAGCGGACGGAGTGAGCAGTTCTTC
NA	TRBV7-7	TRBJ2-7	NA	CASSPERGREQYF	TGTGCCAGCAGCCCCGAGAGAGGGCGCGAGCAGTACTTC
TRBD2	TRBV29-1	TRBJ2-1	once	CSAQGLAGDEQFF	TGCAGCGCCCAGGGACTAGCCGGCGATGAGCAGTTCTTC
NA	TRBV7-9	TRBJ2-3	NA	CASSLGPDTDTQYF	TGTGCCAGCAGCTTAGGCCCAGACACAGATACGCAGTATTTT
NA	TRBV28	TRBJ1-4	NA	CASSLWGRNEKLFF	TGTGCCAGCAGTTTATGGGGCCGAAATGAAAAACTGTTTTTT
TRBD1	TRBV4-2	TRBJ1-1	NA	CASSQPRRDREGRANTEAFF	TGTGCCAGCAGCCAACCACGCCGGGACAGGGAAGGTAGGGCGAACACTGAAGCTTTCTTT
TRBD2	TRBV5-6	TRBJ2-7	once	CASSPYAGLVTYEQYF	TGTGCCAGCAGTCCCTACGCAGGACTAGTCACCTACGAGCAGTACTTC
NA	TRBV4-1	TRBJ2-2	NA	CASSQDPSDTGELFF	TGCGCCAGCAGCCAAGATCCTTCCGACACCGGGGAGCTGTTTTTT
NA	TRBV20-1	TRBJ2-5	NA	CSARQGGSQYF	TGCAGTGCTAGACAGGGAGGCTCCCAGTACTTC
TRBD1	TRBV7-2	TRBJ2-1	once	CASSLDGDRGQPYEQFF	TGTGCCAGCAGCTTAGACGGGGACAGGGGACAACCCTATGAGCAGTTCTTC
TRBD1	TRBV29-1	TRBJ2-1	once	CSVAGGSLGNNEQFF	TGCAGCGTTGCAGGGGGCTCGTTAGGAAACAATGAGCAGTTCTTC
TRBD1	TRBV4-1	TRBJ1-4	NA	CASSQALGQGTLREKLFF	TGCGCCAGCAGCCAAGCCCTGGGACAGGGGACCCTAAGAGAAAAACTGTTTTTT
TRBD1	TRBV5-1	TRBJ2-7	NA	CASSAAGTGVHEQYF	TGCGCCAGCAGCGCGGCCGGGACAGGGGTCCACGAGCAGTACTTC
TRBD1	TRBV7-9	TRBJ1-5	NA	CASSLGTGSNQPQHF	TGTGCCAGCAGCTTAGGGACAGGGAGCAATCAGCCCCAGCATTTT
NA	TRBV18	TRBJ2-1	NA	CASSYGQSSYNEQFF	TGTGCCAGCTCATATGGACAGAGCTCCTACAATGAGCAGTTCTTC
TRBD2	TRBV7-9	TRBJ2-3	NA	CASSLFVSGGPDTQYF	TGTGCCAGCAGCTTATTTGTTAGCGGGGGGCCAGATACGCAGTATTTT
TRBD2	TRBV29-1	TRBJ2-1	NA	CSASGLEGFF	TGCAGCGCTAGCGGCCTCGAGGGGTTCTTC
TRBD2	TRBV5-8	TRBJ2-5	few	CASNKGTSGETQYF	TGTGCCAGCAACAAAGGGACTAGCGGAGAGACCCAGTACTTC
NA	TRBV19	TRBJ1-1	NA	CASSITRGGTEAFF	TGTGCCAGTAGTATAACCCGGGGAGGGACTGAAGCTTTCTTT
NA	TRBV28	TRBJ2-2	NA	CASSSYTGELFF	TGTGCCAGCAGTTCATACACCGGGGAGCTGTTTTTT
TRBD2	TRBV5-6	TRBJ2-1	NA	CASSIAGRYNEQFF	TGTGCCAGCAGTATAGCGGGCCGATACAATGAGCAGTTCTTC
TRBD1	TRBV18	TRBJ2-7	NA	CASSPPRGIKSYEQYF	TGTGCCAGCTCACCCCCCAGGGGGATTAAATCCTACGAGCAGTACTTC
NA	TRBV7-3	TRBJ2-5	NA	CASSLMGGPMETQYF	TGTGCCAGCAGCTTAATGGGGGGGCCCATGGAGACCCAGTACTTC
TRBD2	TRBV14	TRBJ2-5	NA	CASSHRAGGFETQYF	TGTGCCAGCAGTCACCGAGCGGGGGGGTTTGAGACCCAGTACTTC
NA	TRBV12-5	TRBJ2-1	NA	CASGSPTRYNEQFF	TGTGCTAGTGGTTCGCCGACTAGATACAATGAGCAGTTCTTC
NA	TRBV11-2	TRBJ1-1	NA	CASSHRQFEAFF	TGTGCCAGCAGCCATCGACAGTTTGAAGCTTTCTTT
NA	TRBV3-1/TRBV3-2	TRBJ2-3	NA	CASSQGPGRTSDTQYF	TGTGCCAGCAGCCAAGGTCCAGGGCGAACTTCAGATACGCAGTATTTT
TRBD1	TRBV20-1	TRBJ2-2	NA	CSASRQGRTGELFF	TGCAGTGCTAGTAGACAGGGAAGGACCGGGGAGCTGTTTTTT
TRBD1	TRBV11-3	TRBJ1-1	once	CASSAIATTGVPEAFF	TGTGCCAGCAGCGCTATAGCCACTACAGGGGTCCCTGAAGCTTTCTTT
NA	TRBV19	TRBJ1-5	NA	CASSYRTQPQHF	TGTGCCAGTAGTTACAGGACTCAGCCCCAGCATTTT
NA	TRBV3-1/TRBV3-2	TRBJ2-3	once	CASSQEGGAGDTQYF	TGTGCCAGCAGCCAAGAGGGGGGGGCCGGCGATACGCAGTATTTT
NA	TRBV9	TRBJ1-6	NA	CASSVVGWPLHF	TGTGCCAGCAGCGTAGTCGGGTGGCCCCTCCACTTT
TRBD2	TRBV28	TRBJ2-7	NA	CASSPGGPWEQYF	TGTGCCAGCAGTCCGGGGGGGCCGTGGGAGCAGTACTTC
NA	TRBV27	TRBJ1-1	NA	CASRGPNTEAFF	TGTGCCAGCAGGGGGCCTAACACTGAAGCTTTCTTT
NA	TRBV6-6	TRBJ2-2	NA	CASSYSSGPNTGELFF	TGTGCCAGCAGTTACTCTTCAGGGCCCAACACCGGGGAGCTGTTTTTT
NA	TRBV19	TRBJ2-7	NA	CASSIDSGSYEQYF	TGTGCCAGTAGTATCGACAGTGGATCCTACGAGCAGTACTTC
NA	TRBV28	TRBJ2-5	NA	CASRPATDSQYF	TGTGCCAGCAGGCCCGCGACGGACTCCCAGTACTTC
NA	TRBV10-2	TRBJ1-5	NA	CASSEPGDQPQHF	TGCGCCAGCAGTGAGCCCGGGGATCAGCCCCAGCATTTT
NA	TRBV25-1	TRBJ1-3	NA	CASRETGLGNTIYF	TGTGCCAGCCGAGAGACAGGCCTCGGAAACACCATATATTTT
TRBD2	TRBV2	TRBJ2-7	NA	CASSEGTGGGTYEQYF	TGTGCCAGCAGTGAGGGCACTGGCGGGGGGACCTACGAGCAGTACTTC
TRBD1	TRBV5-1	TRBJ1-4	NA	CASSFAGGNEKLFF	TGCGCCAGCAGCTTTGCAGGGGGAAATGAAAAACTGTTTTTT
NA	TRBV4-3	TRBJ1-6	NA	CASSQEVTVSYNSPLHF	TGCGCCAGCAGCCAAGAGGTGACAGTTTCCTATAATTCACCCCTCCACTTT
NA	TRBV3-1/TRBV3-2	TRBJ1-2	NA	CASSPLPNYGYTF	TGTGCCAGCAGCCCCCTCCCGAACTATGGCTACACCTTC
TRBD1	TRBV28	TRBJ1-5	NA	CASSFDRANSNQPQHF	TGTGCCAGCAGTTTCGACAGGGCGAATAGCAATCAGCCCCAGCATTTT
TRBD1	TRBV11-2	TRBJ2-2	NA	CASSLHRGTGGELFF	TGTGCCAGCAGCCTTCACAGGGGAACGGGCGGGGAGCTGTTTTTT
TRBD2	TRBV4-1	TRBJ2-7	NA	CASSQDPAGGQYEQYF	TGCGCCAGCAGCCAAGATCCAGCGGGGGGGCAGTACGAGCAGTACTTC
NA	TRBV4-1	TRBJ2-7	NA	CASSLDRFYEQYF	TGCGCCAGCAGCCTAGACAGGTTCTACGAGCAGTACTTC
NA	TRBV18	TRBJ1-4	NA	CASSRNGGKIIEKLFF	TGTGCCAGCTCACGGAACGGGGGGAAAATCATTGAAAAACTGTTTTTT
TRBD1	TRBV5-1	TRBJ1-4	NA	CASSREGQGAPNEKLFF	TGCGCCAGCAGCCGAGAAGGACAGGGGGCGCCTAATGAAAAACTGTTTTTT
TRBD1	TRBV5-1	TRBJ2-7	NA	CASSLEPGQGLYEQYF	TGCGCCAGCAGCTTGGAACCCGGACAGGGGCTCTACGAGCAGTACTTC
TRBD1	TRBV28	TRBJ1-4	once	CASSSRRGLGEKLFF	TGTGCCAGCAGCAGCCGCAGGGGGCTAGGTGAAAAACTGTTTTTT
TRBD2	TRBV6-2/TRBV6-3	TRBJ2-1	NA	CASSYSILAGGAYNEQFF	TGTGCCAGCAGTTACTCGATCCTAGCGGGGGGGGCCTACAATGAGCAGTTCTTC
TRBD2	TRBV11-2	TRBJ2-1	NA	CASSRGLESYNEQFF	TGTGCCAGCAGCCGCGGACTAGAATCCTACAATGAGCAGTTCTTC